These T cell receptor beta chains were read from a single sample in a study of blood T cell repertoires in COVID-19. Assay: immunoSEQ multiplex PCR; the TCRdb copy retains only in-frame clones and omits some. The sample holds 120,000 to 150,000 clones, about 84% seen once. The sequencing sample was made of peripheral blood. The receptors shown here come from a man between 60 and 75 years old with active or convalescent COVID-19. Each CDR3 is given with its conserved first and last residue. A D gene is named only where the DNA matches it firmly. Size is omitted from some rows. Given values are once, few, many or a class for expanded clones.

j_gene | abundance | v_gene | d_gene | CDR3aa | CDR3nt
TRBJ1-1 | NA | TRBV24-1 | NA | CATSQGSNTEAFF | TGTGCCACCAGCCAGGGATCGAACACTGAAGCTTTCTTT
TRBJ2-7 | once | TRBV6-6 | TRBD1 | CASSRGQGATYEQYF | TGTGCCAGCAGTCGGGGACAGGGGGCCACCTACGAGCAGTACTTC
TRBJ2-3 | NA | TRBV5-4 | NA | CASNTFRESTDTQYF | TGTGCCAGCAACACTTTCAGGGAATCCACAGATACGCAGTATTTT
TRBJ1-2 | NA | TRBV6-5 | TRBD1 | CATQGGSYGYTF | TGTGCCACCCAGGGGGGCAGCTATGGCTACACCTTC
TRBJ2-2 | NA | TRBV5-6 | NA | CASSWTVRWSGELFF | TGTGCCAGCAGTTGGACAGTCAGGTGGTCCGGGGAGCTGTTTTTT
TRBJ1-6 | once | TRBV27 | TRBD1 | CASRGRTGQTSPLHF | TGTGCCAGCAGGGGGAGGACAGGGCAGACTTCACCCCTCCACTTT
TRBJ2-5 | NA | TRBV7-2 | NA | CASSFSRGEETQYF | TGTGCCAGCAGCTTTTCCAGGGGGGAAGAGACCCAGTACTTC
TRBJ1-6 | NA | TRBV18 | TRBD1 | CASSPRRPGQGAYSPLHF | TGTGCCAGCTCACCCAGACGACCGGGACAGGGGGCTTATTCACCCCTCCACTTT
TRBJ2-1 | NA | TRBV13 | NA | CASSLSPDSLYNEQFF | TGTGCCAGCAGCTTATCGCCCGATTCACTCTACAATGAGCAGTTCTTC
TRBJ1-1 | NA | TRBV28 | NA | CASSRGSTEAFF | TGTGCCAGCAGCCGGGGGAGCACTGAAGCTTTCTTT
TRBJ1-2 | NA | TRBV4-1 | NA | CASSHRGYGYTF | TGCGCCAGCAGCCACAGGGGCTATGGCTACACCTTC
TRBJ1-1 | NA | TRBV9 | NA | CASSQLAGNTEAFF | TGTGCCAGCAGTCAGCTGGCGGGTAACACTGAAGCTTTCTTT
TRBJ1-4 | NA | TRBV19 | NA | CASSIGGIKNEKLFF | TGTGCCAGTAGTATTGGAGGGATAAAGAATGAAAAACTGTTTTTT
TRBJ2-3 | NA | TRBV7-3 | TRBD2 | CASSLTSGRGPDTQYF | TGTGCCAGCAGCTTAACTAGCGGGAGGGGCCCAGATACGCAGTATTTT